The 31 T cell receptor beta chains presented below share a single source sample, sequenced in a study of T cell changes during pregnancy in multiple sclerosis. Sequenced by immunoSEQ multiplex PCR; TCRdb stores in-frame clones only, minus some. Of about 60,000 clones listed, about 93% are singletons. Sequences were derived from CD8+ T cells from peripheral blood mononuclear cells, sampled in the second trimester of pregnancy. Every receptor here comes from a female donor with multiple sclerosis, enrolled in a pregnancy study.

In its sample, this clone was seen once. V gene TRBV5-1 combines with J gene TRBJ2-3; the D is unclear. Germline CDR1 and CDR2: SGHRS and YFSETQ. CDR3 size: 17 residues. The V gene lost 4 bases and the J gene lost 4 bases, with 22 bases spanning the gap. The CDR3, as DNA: TGCGCCAGCAGCCCGGAAACTCCGAAGGAGAAATCAGATACGCAGTATTTT. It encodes CASSPETPKEKSDTQYF.

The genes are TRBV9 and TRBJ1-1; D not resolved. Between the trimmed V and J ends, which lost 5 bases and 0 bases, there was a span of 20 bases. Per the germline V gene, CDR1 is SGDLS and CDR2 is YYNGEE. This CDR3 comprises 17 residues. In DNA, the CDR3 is TGTGCCAGCAGTCCCGATGGCAGAGGGCACATGAACACTGAAGCTTTCTTT. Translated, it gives CASSPDGRGHMNTEAFF.

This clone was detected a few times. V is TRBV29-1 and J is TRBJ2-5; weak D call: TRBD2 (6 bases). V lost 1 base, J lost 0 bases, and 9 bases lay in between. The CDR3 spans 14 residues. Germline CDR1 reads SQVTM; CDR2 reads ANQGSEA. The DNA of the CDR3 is TGCAGCGTTGAAGGCGGGACCTACCAAGAGACCCAGTACTTC. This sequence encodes CSVEGGTYQETQYF.

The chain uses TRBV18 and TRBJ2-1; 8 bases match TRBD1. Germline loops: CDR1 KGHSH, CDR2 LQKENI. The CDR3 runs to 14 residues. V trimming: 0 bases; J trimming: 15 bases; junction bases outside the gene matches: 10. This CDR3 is CASSPPTRQGTMFF. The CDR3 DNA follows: TGTGCCAGCTCACCACCGACTCGACAGGGGACGATGTTCTTC.

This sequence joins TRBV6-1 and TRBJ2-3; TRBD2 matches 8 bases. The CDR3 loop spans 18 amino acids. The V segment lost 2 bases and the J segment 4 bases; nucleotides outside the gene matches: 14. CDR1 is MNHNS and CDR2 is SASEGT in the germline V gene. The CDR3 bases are TGTGCCAGCAGTGAAAGGAGCGGGAGAGGGTCGTTGGCAGATACGCAGTATTTT. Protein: CASSERSGRGSLADTQYF.

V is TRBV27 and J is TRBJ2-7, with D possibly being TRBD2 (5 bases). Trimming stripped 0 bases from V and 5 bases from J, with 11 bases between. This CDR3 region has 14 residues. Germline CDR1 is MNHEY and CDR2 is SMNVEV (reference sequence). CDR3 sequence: CASSLSPGSHEQYF. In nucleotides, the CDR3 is TGTGCCAGCAGTTTATCCCCGGGGAGCCACGAGCAGTACTTC.

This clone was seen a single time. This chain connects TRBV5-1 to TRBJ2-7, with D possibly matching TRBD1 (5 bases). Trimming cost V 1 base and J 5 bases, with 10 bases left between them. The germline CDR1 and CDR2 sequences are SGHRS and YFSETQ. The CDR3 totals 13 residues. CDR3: CASSLWLGDEQYF. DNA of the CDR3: TGCGCCAGCAGCTTGTGGCTAGGGGACGAGCAGTACTTC.

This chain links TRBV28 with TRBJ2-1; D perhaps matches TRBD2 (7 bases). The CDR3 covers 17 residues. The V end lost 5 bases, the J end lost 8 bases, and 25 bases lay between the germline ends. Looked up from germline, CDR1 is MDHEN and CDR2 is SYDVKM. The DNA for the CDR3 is TGTGCCAGCAGTCTCACTCGGGGGGCCAACGCTTTCGATGAGCAGTTCTTC. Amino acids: CASSLTRGANAFDEQFF.

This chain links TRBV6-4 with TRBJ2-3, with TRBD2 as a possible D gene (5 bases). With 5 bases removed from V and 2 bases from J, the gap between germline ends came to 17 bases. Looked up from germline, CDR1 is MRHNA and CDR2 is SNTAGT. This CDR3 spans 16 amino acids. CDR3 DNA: TGTGCCAGCAGTCCGCAAGCGGATAGCTACACAGATACGCAGTATTTT. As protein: CASSPQADSYTDTQYF.

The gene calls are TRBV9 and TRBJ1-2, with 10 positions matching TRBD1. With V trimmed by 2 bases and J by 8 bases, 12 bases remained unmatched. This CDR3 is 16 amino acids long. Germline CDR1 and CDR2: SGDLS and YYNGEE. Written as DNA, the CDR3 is TGTGCCAGCAGCGTCCCCCGGACAGGGGGATTCGGCGGCTACACCTTC. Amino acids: CASSVPRTGGFGGYTF.

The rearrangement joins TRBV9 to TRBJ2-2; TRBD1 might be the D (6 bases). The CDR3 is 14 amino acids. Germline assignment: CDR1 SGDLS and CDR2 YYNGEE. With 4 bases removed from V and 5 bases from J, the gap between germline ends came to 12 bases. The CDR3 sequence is CASSTGQRTGELFF. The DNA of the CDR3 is TGTGCCAGCAGCACCGGACAGAGGACCGGGGAGCTGTTTTTT.

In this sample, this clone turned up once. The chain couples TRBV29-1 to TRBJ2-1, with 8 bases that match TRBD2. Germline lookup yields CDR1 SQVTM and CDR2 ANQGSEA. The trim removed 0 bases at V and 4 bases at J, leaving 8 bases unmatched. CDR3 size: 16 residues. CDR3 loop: CSVEEAGGRWYNEQFF. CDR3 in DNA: TGCAGCGTTGAAGAGGCGGGCGGGAGGTGGTACAATGAGCAGTTCTTC.

The CDR3 spells CASSANRDRYPYEQYF. The CDR3 DNA follows: TGTGCCAGCAGCGCGAACCGGGACAGGTATCCCTACGAGCAGTACTTC. The V gene is TRBV9, the J gene TRBJ2-7; 8 bases match TRBD1. Per the germline V gene, CDR1 is SGDLS and CDR2 is YYNGEE. V was clipped by 3 bases and J by 2 bases; unmatched bases: 10. The CDR3 sequence is 16 residues long.

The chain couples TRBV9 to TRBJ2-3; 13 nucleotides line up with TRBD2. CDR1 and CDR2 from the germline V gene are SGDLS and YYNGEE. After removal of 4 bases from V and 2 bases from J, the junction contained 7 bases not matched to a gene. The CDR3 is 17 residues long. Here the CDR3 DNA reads TGTGCCAGCAGCCCTGGGACTAGCGGGACCCTCACAGATACGCAGTATTTT. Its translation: CASSPGTSGTLTDTQYF.

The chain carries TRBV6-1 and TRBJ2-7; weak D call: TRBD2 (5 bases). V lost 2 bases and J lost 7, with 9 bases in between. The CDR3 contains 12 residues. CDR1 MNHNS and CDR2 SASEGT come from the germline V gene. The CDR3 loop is CASSEIAWEQYF. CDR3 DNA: TGTGCCAGCAGTGAAATAGCGTGGGAGCAGTACTTC.

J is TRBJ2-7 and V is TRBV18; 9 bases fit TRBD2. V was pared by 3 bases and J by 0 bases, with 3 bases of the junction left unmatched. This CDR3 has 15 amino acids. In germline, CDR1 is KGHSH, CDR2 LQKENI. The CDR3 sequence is CASSPERGASYEQYF. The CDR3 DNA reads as TGTGCCAGCTCACCTGAGCGGGGGGCCTCCTACGAGCAGTACTTC. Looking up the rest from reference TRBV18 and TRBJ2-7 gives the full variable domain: NAGVMQNPRHLVRRRGQEARLRCSPMKGHSHVYWYRQLPEEGLKFMVYLQKENIIDESGMPKERFSAEFPKEGPSILRIQQVVRGDSAAYFCASSPERGASYEQYFGPGTRLTVT.

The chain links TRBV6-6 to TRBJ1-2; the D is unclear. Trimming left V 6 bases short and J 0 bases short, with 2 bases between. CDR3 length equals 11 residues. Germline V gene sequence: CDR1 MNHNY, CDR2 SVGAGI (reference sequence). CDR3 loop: CASSANYGYTF. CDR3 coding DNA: TGTGCCAGCAGCGCTAACTATGGCTACACCTTC.

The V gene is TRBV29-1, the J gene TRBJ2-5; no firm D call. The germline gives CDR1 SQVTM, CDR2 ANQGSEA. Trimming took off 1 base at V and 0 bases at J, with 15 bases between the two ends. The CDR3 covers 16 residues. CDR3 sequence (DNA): TGCAGCGTTGAAGGCGACCCTGAACAGTACCAAGAGACCCAGTACTTC. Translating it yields CSVEGDPEQYQETQYF.

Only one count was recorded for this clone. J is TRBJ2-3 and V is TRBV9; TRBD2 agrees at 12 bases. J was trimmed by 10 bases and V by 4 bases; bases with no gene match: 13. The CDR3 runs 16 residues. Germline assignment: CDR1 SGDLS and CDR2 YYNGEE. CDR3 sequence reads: CASSPPGLAGPYSQYF. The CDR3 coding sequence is TGTGCCAGCAGCCCCCCTGGACTAGCGGGACCCTATTCGCAGTATTTT.

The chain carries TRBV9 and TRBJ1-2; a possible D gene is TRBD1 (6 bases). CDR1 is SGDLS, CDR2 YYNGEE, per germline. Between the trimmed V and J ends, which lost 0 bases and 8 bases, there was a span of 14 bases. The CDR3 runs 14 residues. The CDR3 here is CASSVVTGMIGYTF. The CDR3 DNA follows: TGTGCCAGCAGCGTAGTAACAGGGATGATAGGCTACACCTTC.

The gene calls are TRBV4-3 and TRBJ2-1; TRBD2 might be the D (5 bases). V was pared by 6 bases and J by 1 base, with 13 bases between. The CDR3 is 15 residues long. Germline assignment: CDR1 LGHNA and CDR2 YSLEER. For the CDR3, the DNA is TGCGCCAGCAGTCCCCGTCCGGGATCCTACAATGAGCAGTTCTTC. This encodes CASSPRPGSYNEQFF.

Here the CDR3 reads CASSPVAGGYNEQFF. CDR3 nucleotides: TGTGCCAGCAGTCCAGTTGCGGGAGGGTACAATGAGCAGTTCTTC. The chain uses TRBV2 and TRBJ2-1; 9 bases match TRBD2. Unmatched junction bases numbered 6, after V lost 5 bases and J lost 4 bases. This CDR3 spans 15 amino acids. From germline, CDR1 is SNHLY and CDR2 FYNNEI.

The CDR3 DNA sequence: TGTGCCAGTGGACAGGGGGTTTATGGCTACACCTTC. It specifies CASGQGVYGYTF. This chain links TRBV19 with TRBJ1-2, with TRBD1 matching 10 bases. This CDR3 has 12 amino acids. The germline gives CDR1 LNHDA, CDR2 SQIVND (reference sequence). The junction had 2 bases not matched to a gene; V was cut back by 8 bases and J by 5 bases. The full variable domain, rest sourced from reference TRBV19 and TRBJ1-2, is DGGITQSPKYLFRKEGQNVTLSCEQNLNHDAMYWYRQDPGQGLRLIYYSQIVNDFQKGDIAEGYSVSREKKESFPLTVTSAQKNPTAFYLCASGQGVYGYTFGSGTRLTVV.

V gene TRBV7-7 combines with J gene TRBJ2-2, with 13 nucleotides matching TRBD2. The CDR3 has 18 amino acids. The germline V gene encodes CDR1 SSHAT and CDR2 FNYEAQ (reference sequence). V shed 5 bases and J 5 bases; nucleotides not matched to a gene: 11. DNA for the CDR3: TGTGCCAGCAGCCGGACTAGCGGGAGAGCGCTAGGGACCGGGGAGCTGTTTTTT. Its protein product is CASSRTSGRALGTGELFF.

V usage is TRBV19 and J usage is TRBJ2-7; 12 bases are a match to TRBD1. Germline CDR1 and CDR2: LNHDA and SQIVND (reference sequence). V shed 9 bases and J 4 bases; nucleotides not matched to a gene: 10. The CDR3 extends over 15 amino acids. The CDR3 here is CASPRDRGPAYEQYF. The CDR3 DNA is TGTGCCAGCCCCCGGGACAGGGGGCCCGCATACGAGCAGTACTTC.

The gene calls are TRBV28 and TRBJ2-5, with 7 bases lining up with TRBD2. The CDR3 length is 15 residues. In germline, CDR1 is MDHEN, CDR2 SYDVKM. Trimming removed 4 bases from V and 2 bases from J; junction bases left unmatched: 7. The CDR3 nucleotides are TGTGCCAGCAGTTCGGGCGGGAGCATTCAAGAGACCCAGTACTTC. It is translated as CASSSGGSIQETQYF.

In DNA, the CDR3 is TGTGCCAGCAGTCCCCTAGGTCGCGAGCAGTACTTC. Encoded protein: CASSPLGREQYF. The chain joins TRBV6-5 to TRBJ2-7, with D unresolved. CDR1 and CDR2 (germline): MNHEY, SVGAGI. The CDR3 has 12 amino acids. The V gene lost 5 bases and the J gene lost 6 bases, with 11 bases spanning the gap.

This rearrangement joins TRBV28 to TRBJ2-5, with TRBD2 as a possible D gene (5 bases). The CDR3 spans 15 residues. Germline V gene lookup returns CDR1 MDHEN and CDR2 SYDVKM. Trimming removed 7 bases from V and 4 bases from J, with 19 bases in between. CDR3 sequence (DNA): TGTGCCAGCACACTGGCTGAGGGAGTGGGAGAGACCCAGTACTTC. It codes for CASTLAEGVGETQYF.

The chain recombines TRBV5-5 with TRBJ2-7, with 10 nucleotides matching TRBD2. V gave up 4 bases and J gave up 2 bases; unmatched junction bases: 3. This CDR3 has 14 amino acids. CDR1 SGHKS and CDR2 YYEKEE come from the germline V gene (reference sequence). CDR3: CASSPLAGTYEQYF. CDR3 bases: TGTGCCAGCAGCCCACTAGCGGGAACCTACGAGCAGTACTTC.

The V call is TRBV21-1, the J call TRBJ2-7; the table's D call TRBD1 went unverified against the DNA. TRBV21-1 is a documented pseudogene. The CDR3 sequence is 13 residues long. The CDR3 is CASPFDTSYEQYF. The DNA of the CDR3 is TGTGCCAGCCCGTTCGACACATCCTACGAGCAGTACTTC.

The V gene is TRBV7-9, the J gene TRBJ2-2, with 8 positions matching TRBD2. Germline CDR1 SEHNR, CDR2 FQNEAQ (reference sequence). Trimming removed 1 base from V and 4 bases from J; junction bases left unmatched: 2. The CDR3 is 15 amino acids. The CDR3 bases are TGTGCCAGCAGCTTAGATCTAGCGGGCACCGGGGAGCTGTTTTTT. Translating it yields CASSLDLAGTGELFF.